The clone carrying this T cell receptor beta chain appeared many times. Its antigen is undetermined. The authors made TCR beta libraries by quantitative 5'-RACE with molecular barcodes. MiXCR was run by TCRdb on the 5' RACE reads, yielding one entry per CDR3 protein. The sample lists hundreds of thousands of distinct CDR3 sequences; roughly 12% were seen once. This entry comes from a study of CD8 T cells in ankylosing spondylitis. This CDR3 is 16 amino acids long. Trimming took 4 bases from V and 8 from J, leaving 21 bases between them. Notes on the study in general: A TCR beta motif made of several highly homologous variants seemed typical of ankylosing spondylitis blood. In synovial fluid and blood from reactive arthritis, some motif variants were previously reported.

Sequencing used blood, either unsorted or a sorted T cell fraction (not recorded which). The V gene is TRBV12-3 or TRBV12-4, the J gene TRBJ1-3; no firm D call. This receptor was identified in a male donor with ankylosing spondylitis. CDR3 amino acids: CASSSTAVLIGDTIYF. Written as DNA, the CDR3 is TGTGCCAGCAGTTCAACAGCGGTTCTGATTGGGGACACCATATATTTT.